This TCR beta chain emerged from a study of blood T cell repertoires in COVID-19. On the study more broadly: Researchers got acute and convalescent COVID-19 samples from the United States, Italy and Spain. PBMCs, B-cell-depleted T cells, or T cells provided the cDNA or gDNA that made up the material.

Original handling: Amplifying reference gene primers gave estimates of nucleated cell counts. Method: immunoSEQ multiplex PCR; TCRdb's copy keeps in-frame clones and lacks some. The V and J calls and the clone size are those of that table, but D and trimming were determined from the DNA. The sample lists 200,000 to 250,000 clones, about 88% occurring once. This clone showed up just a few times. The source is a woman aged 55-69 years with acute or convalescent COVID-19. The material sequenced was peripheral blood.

Here the CDR3 reads CATSSPGRGNTIYF. In DNA form, the CDR3 reads TGTGCCACCAGCAGTCCAGGGCGCGGAAACACCATATATTTT. The rearrangement links TRBV15 to TRBJ1-3, with a weak D call TRBD1 (5 bases). Germline loops: CDR1 LNHNV, CDR2 YYDKDF (reference sequence). Deletions cut 3 bases from V and 4 bases from J, with 10 bases between. The CDR3 loop spans 14 amino acids.